These 9 T cell receptor beta chains were all obtained from the same sample, sequenced in a study of radiotherapy plus CTLA-4 blockade in lung cancer. Here immunoSEQ multiplex PCR was the method, and the copy in TCRdb shows in-frame clones only, minus some. This sample has tens of thousands of clones, with roughly 80% found just once. Sequencing was performed on peripheral blood, taken from a patient treated with radiotherapy plus ipilimumab. The receptor set was obtained from a human donor with non-small cell lung cancer who had a complete response to radiotherapy plus ipilimumab.

The chain couples TRBV7-8 to TRBJ2-3; D not certain. Trimming cost V 2 bases and J 2 bases, with 8 bases left between them. Germline V gives CDR1 SGHVS, CDR2 FQNEAQ. There are 14 residues in the CDR3. CDR3 residues: CASSLLWITDTQYF. The DNA of the CDR3 is TGTGCCAGCAGCTTACTTTGGATCACAGATACGCAGTATTTT.

The chain has TRBV19 and TRBJ2-2; 12 bases agree with TRBD2. Germline V gives CDR1 LNHDA, CDR2 SQIVND (reference sequence). V gave up 6 bases and J gave up 2 bases; unmatched junction bases: 7. There are 17 residues in the CDR3. In DNA, the CDR3 is TGTGCCAGTAGCCCACTAGCGGGGGGCTTAAACACCGGGGAGCTGTTTTTT. This translates into CASSPLAGGLNTGELFF.

The chain couples TRBV29-1 to TRBJ1-5, with 7 positions matching TRBD1. The CDR3 is 14 residues long. Germline V gives CDR1 SQVTM, CDR2 ANQGSEA. The junction had 8 bases not matched to a gene; V was cut back by 6 bases and J by 3 bases. This CDR3 reads CSVALQGFNQPQHF. CDR3 DNA sequence: TGCAGCGTCGCACTACAGGGGTTCAATCAGCCCCAGCATTTT.

This chain connects TRBV29-1 to TRBJ1-1; D not certain. V dropped 7 bases and J dropped 0 bases, with 9 bases sitting between them. Germline CDR1 and CDR2: SQVTM and ANQGSEA. The CDR3 spans 12 residues. CDR3 loop: CSARQMNTEAFF. The DNA for the CDR3 is TGCAGCGCTAGACAAATGAACACTGAAGCTTTCTTT.

The gene calls are TRBV7-9 and TRBJ1-5; TRBD1 might be the D (6 bases). Trimming cost V 8 bases and J 7 bases, with 18 bases left between them. Germline V gene data show CDR1 as SEHNR and CDR2 as FQNEAQ (reference sequence). The CDR3 extends over 14 amino acids. The DNA of the CDR3 is TGTGCCAGCCAGGTCGGGGGGCGCGGACAGCCCCAGCATTTT. It translates to CASQVGGRGQPQHF. Full variable domain (missing parts from reference TRBV7-9 and TRBJ1-5): DTGVSQNPRHKITKRGQNVTFRCDPISEHNRLYWYRQTLGQGPEFLTYFQNEAQLEKSRLLSDRFSAERPKGSFSTLEIQRTEQGDSAMYLCASQVGGRGQPQHFGDGTRLSIL.

The chain couples TRBV30 to TRBJ2-6, with D maybe TRBD2 (5 bases). Germline assignment: CDR1 GTSNPN and CDR2 SVGIG (reference sequence). V was trimmed by 7 bases and J by 0 bases, leaving 22 bases between them. There are 18 residues in the CDR3. CDR3 sequence: CASRVNWETLSGANVLTF. CDR3 nucleotide sequence: TGTGCCTCGCGCGTTAATTGGGAGACCCTCTCTGGGGCCAACGTCCTGACTTTC.

The chain has TRBV9 and TRBJ2-3; a possible D gene is TRBD1 (6 bases). Germline V lookup: CDR1 SGDLS, CDR2 YYNGEE. The CDR3 has 17 amino acids. The ends were cut back, 4 bases at V and 2 bases at J, with 20 bases in the middle. The CDR3 sequence: CASSSSRGPRLTDTQYF. CDR3 sequence (DNA): TGTGCCAGCAGCTCTTCCAGGGGCCCAAGACTCACAGATACGCAGTATTTT.

The J gene is TRBJ1-5, the V gene TRBV15, with 8 bases aligning to TRBD1. The CDR3 covers 15 residues. V lost 0 bases, J lost 5 bases, and 3 bases stayed unmatched. The germline gives CDR1 LNHNV, CDR2 YYDKDF (reference sequence). CDR3: CATSRERQGYQPQHF. In DNA form, the CDR3 reads TGTGCCACCAGCAGAGAACGACAGGGGTATCAGCCCCAGCATTTT.

This clone was observed a handful of times. The rearrangement joins TRBV10-1 to TRBJ1-1; possible D gene TRBD1, 5 bases. CDR3 length: 13 residues. V lost 3 bases to trimming and J lost 3 bases, with 8 bases between them. Per germline, CDR1 WNHNN and CDR2 SYGVQD (reference sequence). The CDR3 loop is CASSELTDTEAFF. The CDR3 nucleotides are TGCGCCAGCAGTGAATTGACAGACACTGAAGCTTTCTTT.